Given below is one T cell receptor (beta chain) in context. As yet, its antigen is unknown. This record belongs to a study of cytomegalovirus exposure and HLA in healthy donors. General study findings and limits: Investigators reported 150 to 200 TCR beta chains as tied to cytomegalovirus.

Germline V gene lookup returns CDR1 SGHVS and CDR2 FQNEAQ. Trimming shortened V by 4 bases and J by 4 bases, and 17 bases separated the two germline ends. The CDR3 extends over 16 amino acids. Researchers ran the PCR with 60 Vbeta and 13 Jbeta primers. Here immunoSEQ multiplex PCR was the method, and the copy in TCRdb shows in-frame clones only, minus some. The sample shows some 100,000 clones, around 80% of them seen only once. The sample taken for sequencing was PBMCs. The rearrangement joins TRBV7-8 to TRBJ1-5; D remains ambiguous. The TCR originated in a female donor in good health and CMV-seronegative. CDR3 sequence: CASSSHQQLQNQPQHF. The DNA for the CDR3 is TGTGCCAGCAGCTCCCACCAACAGCTTCAGAATCAGCCCCAGCATTTT. Full variable domain (rest looked up from reference TRBV7-8 and TRBJ1-5): GAGVSQSPRYKVAKRGQDVALRCDPISGHVSLFWYQQALGQGPEFLTYFQNEAQLDKSGLPSDRFFAERPEGSVSTLKIQRTQQEDSAVYLCASSSHQQLQNQPQHFGDGTRLSIL.